This record concerns one T cell receptor beta chain sequence. Its specificity is not known. This sample was taken from a study of a mutant IDH1 vaccine in newly diagnosed glioma. For the study at large: Patients' prior therapy spanned radiotherapy, temozolomide, or both; most underwent both. Week 35 was safety follow-up visit V12; week 47 was end-of-study visit V13.

The germline V and J ends were trimmed by 4 bases and 0 bases, with 9 bases remaining between them. The V gene's germline CDR1 is SNHLY and CDR2 FYNNEI. CDR3 length: 14 amino acids. Time point noted: week 47, end of study. Doses of 300 ug of mutant IDH1 20-mer peptide were given with topical imiquimod. Assay: immunoSEQ multiplex PCR; the TCRdb copy retains only in-frame clones and omits some. In the table there are about 60,000 clones, 75% to 90% of which are singletons. This sample comprised PBMCs, obtained from a glioma patient whose treatment included an IDH1 peptide vaccine. The clonotype originates from a woman between 50 and 59 years old with glioma. The V and J genes are TRBV2 and TRBJ1-1; D uncertain. CDR3 region: CASSVGSMNTEAFF. CDR3 bases: TGTGCCAGCAGTGTTGGCAGCATGAACACTGAAGCTTTCTTT.